Listed below are T cell receptor beta chains from one sample, sequenced in a study of control samples from healthy donors and cancer patients. TCRdb keeps only in-frame clones here, not all; method: immunoSEQ multiplex PCR. The sample yields some 130,000 clones, 75% to 95% seen once. Specimen: blood. Receptors originate from a man aged 40-50 years in good health. CDR3s include the opening cysteine and the closing phenylalanine or tryptophan. The D gene is left open where the match is weak. Size is omitted from some rows. Given values are once, few, many or a class for expanded clones.

clone_size j_call v_call d_call cdr3_aa cdr3_nt
- TRBJ1-6 TRBV2 - CASSRANSPLHF TGTGCCAGCAGCAGGGCGAATTCACCCCTCCACTTT
- TRBJ2-7 TRBV12-3/TRBV12-4 - CASSHSYEQYF TGTGCCAGCAGTCACTCCTACGAGCAGTACTTC
- TRBJ2-1 TRBV27 - CASSVRGRIVNEQFF TGTGCCAGCAGTGTCCGGGGGCGCATAGTCAATGAGCAGTTCTTC
- TRBJ1-2 TRBV27 - CASSQLFRPYGYTF TGTGCCAGCAGCCAACTTTTTAGGCCCTATGGCTACACCTTC
once TRBJ2-7 TRBV21-1 - CASSKAETAAYEQYF TGTGCCAGCAGCAAAGCCGAGACAGCCGCCTACGAGCAGTACTTC
- TRBJ1-6 TRBV7-9 - CASSLAALGNSPLHF TGTGCCAGCAGCTTAGCCGCCCTGGGTAATTCACCCCTCCACTTT
- TRBJ2-3 TRBV14 - CASSQATARGTQYF TGTGCCAGCAGCCAAGCCACCGCCAGAGGTACGCAGTATTTT
- TRBJ2-7 TRBV5-1 TRBD1 CASSVGQGHYYEQYF TGCGCCAGCAGTGTTGGACAGGGACATTACTACGAGCAGTACTTC
once TRBJ2-7 TRBV7-9 - CASSLNSGRQPYEQYF TGTGCCAGCAGCTTAAATAGCGGTCGGCAGCCCTACGAGCAGTACTTC
once TRBJ1-2 TRBV29-1 - CSVDRGYGYTF TGCAGCGTTGACAGGGGATATGGCTACACCTTC
- TRBJ1-6 TRBV19 - CASSISAPRASSYNSPLHF TGTGCCAGTAGTATTTCCGCTCCCCGAGCCAGCTCCTATAATTCACCCCTCCACTTT
- TRBJ2-5 TRBV7-9 - CASSLVAGKGQETQYF TGTGCCAGCAGCTTAGTTGCGGGGAAAGGCCAAGAGACCCAGTACTTC
- TRBJ2-1 TRBV15 - CATSRDRGSYNEQFF TGTGCCACCAGCAGAGATCGGGGGAGTTACAATGAGCAGTTCTTC
- TRBJ1-4 TRBV27 - CASSLGRYGGDEKLFF TGTGCCAGCAGTTTGGGTCGGTACGGGGGAGATGAAAAACTGTTTTTT
- TRBJ2-3 TRBV30 TRBD2 CAWSLSGTSVTDTQYF TGTGCCTGGAGTCTTTCCGGGACTAGCGTGACAGATACGCAGTATTTT
- TRBJ1-4 TRBV6-5 TRBD1 CASNLDREDEKLFF TGTGCCAGCAATCTAGACAGGGAGGATGAAAAACTGTTTTTT
- TRBJ2-7 TRBV6-5 - CASGPGHRRQQYF TGTGCCAGCGGGCCGGGACACCGTCGCCAGCAGTACTTC
once TRBJ1-2 TRBV12-3/TRBV12-4 - CASSLGSGYTF TGTGCCAGCAGTTTGGGCTCTGGCTACACCTTC
once TRBJ2-1 TRBV11-2 - CASSLDRNEQFF TGTGCCAGCAGCTTAGACCGCAATGAGCAGTTCTTC
- TRBJ1-1 TRBV7-8 TRBD1 CASSLTPWDRANTEAFF TGTGCCAGCAGCTTAACGCCTTGGGACAGGGCGAACACTGAAGCTTTCTTT
- TRBJ1-3 TRBV3-1/TRBV3-2 - CASSQAGGLGNTIYF TGTGCCAGCAGCCAAGCGGGGGGCCTTGGAAACACCATATATTTT
once TRBJ1-2 TRBV5-1 TRBD1 CASGDPGAGGYGYTF TGCGCCAGCGGAGATCCCGGGGCAGGGGGCTATGGCTACACCTTC
- TRBJ1-1 TRBV9 - CASSVDSRGTNTEAFF TGTGCCAGCAGCGTAGATTCCCGGGGAACGAACACTGAAGCTTTCTTT
- TRBJ1-4 TRBV29-1 - CSVAPGPGTNEKLFF TGCAGCGTTGCCCCAGGTCCGGGGACTAATGAAAAACTGTTTTTT
- TRBJ2-7 TRBV7-3 - CASSLSGYEQYF TGTGCCAGCAGCTTAAGTGGATACGAGCAGTACTTC
- TRBJ1-5 TRBV29-1 - CSVRDGGNQPQHF TGCAGCGTGAGGGACGGCGGCAATCAGCCCCAGCATTTT
- TRBJ2-7 TRBV25-1 TRBD2 CASETSGGSNYYEQYF TGTGCCAGCGAGACTAGCGGGGGATCGAACTACTACGAGCAGTACTTC
- TRBJ2-5 TRBV29-1 - CSVARAQETQYF TGCAGCGTTGCTCGGGCCCAAGAGACCCAGTACTTC
- TRBJ2-7 TRBV3-1/TRBV3-2 - CASSQGYRSSAEQYF TGTGCCAGCAGCCAAGGGTACCGGTCCTCGGCCGAGCAGTACTTC
once TRBJ1-2 TRBV24-1 - CATSDSPSTGLYGYTF TGTGCCACCAGTGATTCCCCCTCGACAGGTCTCTATGGCTACACCTTC
- TRBJ1-1 TRBV5-1 - CASSDLRQSEAFF TGCGCCAGCAGCGACTTAAGGCAGTCTGAAGCTTTCTTT
- TRBJ1-2 TRBV9 - CASSVPGTYGYTF TGTGCCAGCAGCGTACCAGGCACCTATGGCTACACCTTC
- TRBJ1-4 TRBV18 - CASSLKEKLFF TGTGCCAGCTCACTCAAGGAAAAACTGTTTTTT
- TRBJ2-1 TRBV2 - CASRGQGMNEQFF TGTGCCAGCAGGGGGCAGGGGATGAATGAGCAGTTCTTC
- TRBJ1-2 TRBV25-1 - CASSEQGVHYGYTF TGTGCCAGCAGTGAACAGGGTGTGCACTATGGCTACACCTTC
- TRBJ2-5 TRBV18 TRBD1 CASSTTTGGAGETQYF TGTGCCAGCTCAACGACAACAGGGGGCGCGGGGGAGACCCAGTACTTC
- TRBJ1-2 TRBV19 TRBD1 CASSIDLDRASYTF TGTGCCAGTAGTATAGATCTGGACAGGGCCAGCTACACCTTC
- TRBJ2-5 TRBV19 - CASSIRGVGETQYF TGTGCCAGTAGTATTCGCGGAGTAGGAGAGACCCAGTACTTC
- TRBJ2-7 TRBV9 - CASSVGLGQTHEQYF TGTGCCAGCAGCGTAGGGTTAGGCCAAACCCATGAGCAGTACTTC
- TRBJ1-4 TRBV19 TRBD1 CASSTPGTGASEKLFF TGTGCCAGTAGTACCCCCGGGACAGGGGCGAGTGAAAAACTGTTTTTT
once TRBJ2-3 TRBV28 TRBD2 CASASGGYRTDTQYF TGTGCCAGCGCTAGCGGGGGTTATCGCACAGATACGCAGTATTTT
- TRBJ1-2 TRBV7-9 - CASSPTTGTSTGPLGYTF TGTGCCAGCAGCCCGACTACCGGGACCTCCACCGGGCCACTTGGCTACACCTTC
- TRBJ1-6 TRBV18 TRBD1 CASSPQGANSPLHF TGTGCCAGCTCACCACAGGGGGCAAATTCACCCCTCCACTTT
- TRBJ1-2 TRBV9 - CASSGPHESYGYTF TGTGCCAGCAGCGGGCCCCATGAAAGCTATGGCTACACCTTC
- TRBJ1-4 TRBV5-5 - CASSLGARGEKLFF TGTGCCAGCAGCTTGGGCGCGAGGGGTGAAAAACTGTTTTTT
once TRBJ2-1 TRBV15 - CATSRIQGGEQFF TGTGCCACCAGCAGAATACAGGGCGGTGAGCAGTTCTTC
- TRBJ1-2 TRBV6-1 TRBD1 CASSEALNSDRGNYGYTF TGTGCCAGCAGTGAAGCGCTGAATTCGGACAGGGGAAACTATGGCTACACCTTC
- TRBJ1-4 TRBV5-1 - CASSSANEKLFF TGCGCCAGCAGCTCTGCTAATGAAAAACTGTTTTTT
- TRBJ2-1 TRBV9 - CASSEGGLMKNNEQFF TGTGCCAGCAGCGAGGGGGGACTGATGAAGAACAATGAGCAGTTCTTC
- TRBJ1-1 TRBV12-3/TRBV12-4 - CASSFTGNTEAFF TGTGCCAGCAGTTTCACAGGGAACACTGAAGCTTTCTTT